The next 5 T cell receptor beta chains were all read from a single sample in a study of blood T cells in healthy people across ages (dated by TCRdb to between 2015 and 2017). The library was obtained by 5' RACE. These reads were obtained on an Illumina HiSeq 2500. The second PCR ran for roughly 7 to 12 cycles and used a J-beta primer mix along with a sample-barcoded 5' primer. Using fastp at Q25 and MiXCR, TCRdb reprocessed the public reads and kept productive beta chains. Duplicate CDR3 protein sequences are folded into a single record with the most common DNA and genes. This sample comprises 600,000 to 800,000 distinct CDR3 sequences, more than 20% of them detected only once. The top ten clones comprise under 4% of the sample. The source material was blood. These TCRs come from a man between 65 and 85 years old in good health.

This chain joins TRBV10-3 and TRBJ2-1, with 7 bases fitting TRBD1. Germline V gene data show CDR1 as ENHRY and CDR2 as SYGVKD. V was pared by 0 bases and J by 10 bases, with 6 bases of the junction left unmatched. The CDR3 is 14 amino acids. CDR3 residues: CAISESRGQSEQFF. The DNA for the CDR3 is TGTGCCATCAGTGAGTCGAGGGGGCAGTCGGAGCAGTTCTTC.

V is TRBV5-6 and J is TRBJ2-5, with D possibly matching TRBD2 (7 bases). The germline V gene encodes CDR1 SGHDT and CDR2 YYEEEE. This CDR3 is 18 amino acids long. The germline V and J ends were trimmed by 1 base and 5 bases, with 24 bases remaining between them. As DNA, the CDR3 is TGTGCCAGCAGCTTGTCGGCTGGCCTCGGGGGGCGACTGGAGACCCAGTACTTC. Its translation: CASSLSAGLGGRLETQYF.

This clonotype has more than one count but fewer than ten. At one end, the junction sequence differs from germline, possibly due to a read error. This chain links TRBV9 with TRBJ2-5; 9 nucleotides line up with TRBD1. The germline gives CDR1 SGDLS, CDR2 YYNGEE. The CDR3 covers 15 residues. Here the CDR3 reads CASGVDRGWVETQYF. CDR3 sequence (DNA): TGTGCCAGCGGCGTGGACAGGGGATGGGTAGAGACCCAGTACTTC.

This clonotype was seen a few times. The chain employs TRBV12-3 or TRBV12-4 and TRBJ1-2; maybe TRBD1 (6 bases). Deletions cut 6 bases from V and 4 bases from J, with 21 bases between. This CDR3 spans 16 amino acids. In nucleotides, the CDR3 is TGTGCCAGCAGCAAGCTCGGACAGAGGGGGGCCTATGGCTACACCTTC. This encodes CASSKLGQRGAYGYTF.

This clonotype showed up just a few times. This sequence joins TRBV7-8 and TRBJ2-4; no definite D call. CDR3 length equals 14 residues. Per germline, CDR1 SGHVS and CDR2 FQNEAQ. Trimming stripped 4 bases from V and 7 bases from J, with 14 bases between. CDR3 region: CASSYSDGLNIQYF. The CDR3 DNA reads TGTGCCAGCAGCTACTCGGACGGTCTGAACATTCAGTACTTC.